This T cell receptor beta chain stems from a study of early T cells in non-severe SARS-CoV-2 infection. Study-level information: Unpaired chains resulted from sequencing bulk RNA of unsorted whole blood. Study-wide points: Clonotype matching in VDJdb favored anti-spike CD8 responses and did not capture private and CD4 specificities.

This clonotype was seen many times. No antigen is known for it. The CDR3 is 14 residues long. After removal of 1 base from V and 1 base from J, the junction contained 2 bases not matched to a gene. Germline assignment: CDR1 DFQATT and CDR2 SNEGSKA (reference sequence). TCRdb reprocessed the 5' RACE reads with MiXCR, giving one entry per CDR3 protein. The sample holds under 50,000 distinct CDR3 sequences, less than 4.5% seen once. V gene TRBV20-1 combines with J gene TRBJ1-2; 8 nucleotides line up with TRBD1. Sequenced material: whole blood. The source is an adult who was a healthcare worker with PCR-confirmed SARS-CoV-2 infection or an uninfected control (not recorded which). Here the CDR3 reads CSARGTGNNYGYTF. Written as DNA, the CDR3 is TGCAGTGCTAGAGGGACAGGGAATAACTATGGCTACACCTTC.